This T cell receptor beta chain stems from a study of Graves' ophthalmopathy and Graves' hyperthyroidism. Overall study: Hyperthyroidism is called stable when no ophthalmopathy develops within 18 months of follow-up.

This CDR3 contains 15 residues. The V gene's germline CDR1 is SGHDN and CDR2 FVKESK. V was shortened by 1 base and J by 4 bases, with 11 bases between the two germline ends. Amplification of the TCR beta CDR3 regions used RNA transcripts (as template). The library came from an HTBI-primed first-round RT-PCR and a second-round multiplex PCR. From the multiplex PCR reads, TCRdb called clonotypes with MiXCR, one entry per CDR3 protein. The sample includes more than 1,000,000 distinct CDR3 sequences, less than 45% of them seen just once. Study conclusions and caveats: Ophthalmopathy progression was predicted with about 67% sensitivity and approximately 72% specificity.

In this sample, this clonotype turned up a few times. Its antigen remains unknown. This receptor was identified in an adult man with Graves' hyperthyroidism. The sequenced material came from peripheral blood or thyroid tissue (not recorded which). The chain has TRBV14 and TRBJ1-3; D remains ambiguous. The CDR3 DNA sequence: TGTGCCAGCAGCCAAGGATCAGGATTGGGAAACACCATATATTTT. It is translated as CASSQGSGLGNTIYF.